Listed below are T cell receptor beta chains from one sample, sequenced in a study of T cell responses to AZD1222 COVID-19 vaccine. The protocol was immunoSEQ multiplex PCR, while the TCRdb copy is restricted to in-frame clones and leaves out a portion. Here the sample spans about 110,000 clones, over 75% being singletons. The specimen comprised peripheral blood, sampled on day 0 of AZD1222 vaccination. The receptors here all came from an adult in good health. Both conserved end residues are part of each CDR3. A D gene is named only where the DNA matches it firmly. Expanded clones are given a class, and other clones once, few, many or no size at all.

size,length,J,V,D,DNA,CDR3
NA,14,TRBJ2-7,TRBV27,TRBD1,TGTGCCAGCAGTTTTGGACAGGGCGTATACGAGCAGTACTTC,CASSFGQGVYEQYF
NA,12,TRBJ2-7,TRBV28,NA,TGTGCCAGCAGTTTATCACGATACGAGCAGTACTTC,CASSLSRYEQYF
NA,13,TRBJ2-7,TRBV6-5,NA,TGTGCCAGCAGTTACCCCGGGCACTACGAGCAGTACTTC,CASSYPGHYEQYF
NA,13,TRBJ1-4,TRBV5-8,NA,TGTGCCAGCGACGGCCTACCGTATGAAAAACTGTTTTTT,CASDGLPYEKLFF
NA,18,TRBJ2-2,TRBV6-2/TRBV6-3,TRBD1,TGTGCCAGCAGTTACCCCGGACAGGGACTGGGTGGAACCGGGGAGCTGTTTTTT,CASSYPGQGLGGTGELFF
NA,15,TRBJ2-2,TRBV6-4,TRBD2,TGTGCCAGCAGCGAACTAGCGGGGGGAACCGGGGAGCTGTTTTTT,CASSELAGGTGELFF
NA,12,TRBJ1-1,TRBV2,NA,TGTGCCAGCAGTGACCCGGACACTGAAGCTTTCTTT,CASSDPDTEAFF
NA,15,TRBJ2-4,TRBV6-6,NA,TGTGCCAGCGGGTGGGGCACCCTCCGCGAGAACATTCAGTACTTC,CASGWGTLRENIQYF
NA,14,TRBJ1-5,TRBV6-5,TRBD1,TGTGCCAGCAGGCCCGGACAGGCCGATCAGCCCCAGCATTTT,CASRPGQADQPQHF
NA,12,TRBJ1-1,TRBV24-1,TRBD1,TGTGCCACCAGTGATTATGACAGGGTGTTTTTCTTT,CATSDYDRVFFF
NA,13,TRBJ1-2,TRBV7-9,NA,TGTGCCAGCAGCCTAGGGGGGATAGGAGGCTACACCTTC,CASSLGGIGGYTF
NA,13,TRBJ2-7,TRBV27,TRBD1,TGTGCCAGCAGTTGGGACAGGACCTACGAGCAGTACTTC,CASSWDRTYEQYF
NA,17,TRBJ1-1,TRBV5-6,TRBD1,TGTGCCAGCAGCCCGGACAGGGGATTCGATATGAACACTGAAGCTTTCTTT,CASSPDRGFDMNTEAFF
NA,13,TRBJ1-1,TRBV6-5,NA,TGTGCCAGCAAAGGGCAGACGAACACTGAAGCTTTCTTT,CASKGQTNTEAFF
once,12,TRBJ1-1,TRBV2,NA,TGTGCCAGCACCAAGCAAGTCGTCGAAGCTTTCTTT,CASTKQVVEAFF
NA,12,TRBJ1-1,TRBV7-9,NA,TGTGCCAGCAGCTTAGGGCAGGCCGAAGCTTTCTTT,CASSLGQAEAFF
NA,15,TRBJ1-6,TRBV7-6,NA,TGTGCCAGCAGCTTACTCGCCCCCGAGGGGTCACCCCTCCACTTT,CASSLLAPEGSPLHF
NA,12,TRBJ1-1,TRBV29-1,NA,TGCAGCGTTGTAGGACGATACACTGAAGCTTTCTTT,CSVVGRYTEAFF
NA,15,TRBJ1-2,TRBV28,NA,TGTGCCGTGGGGTTTGGGCAGGGGAAGAACTATGGCTACACCTTC,CAVGFGQGKNYGYTF
NA,14,TRBJ2-7,TRBV5-4,NA,TGTGCCAGCAGCTCCGGGACTGGCCCCTACGAGCAGTACTTC,CASSSGTGPYEQYF
NA,16,TRBJ2-7,TRBV5-1,TRBD1,TGCGCCAGCAGCTTACTAACCGGGACAGGGTCTCACGAGCAGTACTTC,CASSLLTGTGSHEQYF
NA,14,TRBJ2-7,TRBV27,TRBD1,TGTGCCAGCAGTCTGGGACAGGGCATATACGAGCAGTACTTC,CASSLGQGIYEQYF
NA,15,TRBJ1-1,TRBV7-8,NA,TGTGCCAGCAGCTCCCCCTGGGGGGCAGAAACTGAAGCTTTCTTT,CASSSPWGAETEAFF
once,15,TRBJ2-5,TRBV6-2/TRBV6-3,NA,TGTGCCAGCAGTTACTTAGGTGCCTACCAAGGGACCCAGTACTTC,CASSYLGAYQGTQYF
few,17,TRBJ2-2,TRBV7-2,TRBD2,TGTGCCAGCAGCACCGAAGCGGGGGGGTTGACGACCGGGGAGCTGTTTTTT,CASSTEAGGLTTGELFF
NA,13,TRBJ2-7,TRBV27,NA,TGTGCCAGCAGTTTGCAGGGTGCTGGCGAGCAGTACTTC,CASSLQGAGEQYF
few,13,TRBJ1-1,TRBV3-1/TRBV3-2,NA,TGTGCCAGCAGCCAACTGGGGGAAGGGAGAGCTTTCTTT,CASSQLGEGRAFF
NA,16,TRBJ1-5,TRBV19,TRBD1,TGTGCCAGTAGGAGACAGGGAGTGGAGGGCAATCAGCCCCAGCATTTT,CASRRQGVEGNQPQHF
NA,13,TRBJ2-1,TRBV5-4,NA,TGTGCCAGCTTCTATAGCGGAGCTGATGAGCAGTTCTTC,CASFYSGADEQFF
NA,14,TRBJ2-7,TRBV7-8,NA,TGTGCCAGCAGCTTAGGGGGGAAGACCTACGAGCAGTACTTC,CASSLGGKTYEQYF
few,14,TRBJ2-7,TRBV4-1,NA,TGCGCCAGCAGCCAGTTCTGGGCAGAAGACGAGCAGTACTTC,CASSQFWAEDEQYF
once,13,TRBJ1-1,TRBV5-4,NA,TGTGCCAGCAGCCCGGACGGGGGGTTAGAGGCTTTCTTT,CASSPDGGLEAFF
NA,17,TRBJ1-6,TRBV5-8,TRBD1,TGTGCCAGCAGCCAGGACAGGGCCCAACTTTTGCGCTCACCCCTCCACTTT,CASSQDRAQLLRSPLHF
NA,16,TRBJ2-7,TRBV19,NA,TGTGCCAGTAGCCGGACAGCCACCCCCCCCTTCTACGAGCAGTACTTC,CASSRTATPPFYEQYF
NA,13,TRBJ1-5,TRBV28,NA,TGTGCCAGCAGTTTAGGGGCCCATCAGCCCCAGCATTTT,CASSLGAHQPQHF
NA,13,TRBJ1-2,TRBV6-6,TRBD1,TGTGCCAGCAGTTACTGGGACAGGGATGGCTACACCTTC,CASSYWDRDGYTF
NA,11,TRBJ1-2,TRBV25-1,TRBD1,TGTGCCACAGGGACAGGGGGCTGGTTCACCTTC,CATGTGGWFTF
NA,14,TRBJ1-2,TRBV7-2,NA,TGTGCCAGCAGCTCCCCCTGGGGGGCGGATGGCTACACCTTC,CASSSPWGADGYTF
NA,17,TRBJ2-3,TRBV5-1,NA,TGCGCCAGCAGCTTGGGGATGGGACAAGAGTTCACAGATACGCAGTATTTT,CASSLGMGQEFTDTQYF
once,15,TRBJ2-7,TRBV5-6,NA,TGTGCCAGCAGCTTGACCGGGCCTTCCCCTTACGAGCAGTACTTC,CASSLTGPSPYEQYF
NA,14,TRBJ1-5,TRBV7-9,TRBD1,TGTGCCAGCAGCTTAGAGGGGGCGAATCAGCCCCAGCATTTT,CASSLEGANQPQHF